Each of the 18 T cell receptor beta chains below was sequenced from the same sample in a study of T-cell reconstitution after alpha-beta-depleted transplantation in children. Molecular barcoding with unique molecular identifiers was used for the TCRbeta library. In TCRdb, the PCR reads were re-called with MiXCR into one record per CDR3 protein. The sample includes around 380,000 distinct CDR3 sequences, about a tenth seen only once; the top ten take 4.5% to 6.5%. This specimen was PBMCs from the stem cell graft donor, taken from the stem cell graft. The receptors shown here come from a human donor who donated a stem cell graft to a child with acute myeloid leukemia.

This clonotype was recorded many times. This chain joins TRBV5-1 and TRBJ2-2, with D unresolved. Trimming stripped 0 bases from V and 0 bases from J, with 6 bases between. CDR3 length equals 15 residues. The germline gives CDR1 SGHRS, CDR2 YFSETQ. The CDR3 region has the DNA TGCGCCAGCAGCTTGGGGACCACGAACACCGGGGAGCTGTTTTTT. Encoded protein: CASSLGTTNTGELFF.

This chain connects TRBV25-1 to TRBJ2-4; D unclear. Trimming stripped 1 base from V and 1 base from J, with 11 bases between. The germline gives CDR1 MGHDK, CDR2 SYGVNS. The CDR3 sequence is 16 residues long. The CDR3 DNA reads as TGTGCCAGCAGTGAATCCGCAGCATTGGCCAAAAACATTCAGTACTTC. Protein product: CASSESAALAKNIQYF. Combining the CDR3 with reference TRBV25-1 and TRBJ2-4 gives the whole variable domain EADIYQTPRYLVIGTGKKITLECSQTMGHDKMYWYQQDPGMELHLIHYSYGVNSTEKGDLSSESTVSRIRTEHFPLTLESARPSHTSQYLCASSESAALAKNIQYFGAGTRLSVL.

CDR3 sequence reads: CASSEGQGAYGYTF. Written as DNA, the CDR3 is TGTGCCAGCAGTGAGGGGCAGGGGGCTTATGGCTACACCTTC. The V and J genes are TRBV6-1 and TRBJ1-2; 8 bases agree with TRBD1. V shed 3 bases and J 5 bases; nucleotides not matched to a gene: 5. The CDR3 spans 14 residues. Germline values: CDR1 MNHNS, CDR2 SASEGT.

The rearrangement joins TRBV27 to TRBJ2-3; D gene uncertain. Trimming took 6 bases from V and 1 from J, leaving 20 bases between them. The CDR3 spans 17 residues. The germline gives CDR1 MNHEY, CDR2 SMNVEV (reference sequence). CDR3 region: CASRTPTRAPRTDTQYF. The CDR3 bases are TGTGCCAGCAGAACCCCGACAAGGGCACCCCGCACAGATACGCAGTATTTT.

With respect to this clonotype: Germline is not matched at one junction end, which may reflect a read error. V gene TRBV9 combines with J gene TRBJ2-6; either TRBD1 or TRBD2 may fit D (5 bases each). The V gene's germline CDR1 is SGDLS and CDR2 YYNGEE. The CDR3 covers 15 residues. This CDR3 reads CASSVGGNGANGLTF. The CDR3 coding sequence is TGTGCCAGCAGCGTAGGAGGGAATGGGGCCAACGGCCTGACTTTC. Filled out from reference TRBV9 and TRBJ2-6, the complete variable domain reads DSGVTQTPKHLITATGQRVTLRCSPRSGDLSVYWYQQSLDQGLQFLIQYYNGEERAKGNILERFSAQQFPDLHSELNLSSLELGDSALYFCASSVGGNGANGLTFGAGSRLTVL.

Of note for this clonotype: At one of its ends the junction is not consistent with the germline gene, which may arise from a read error. The chain employs TRBV20-1 and TRBJ1-3, with D possibly matching TRBD1 (6 bases). The CDR3 runs 13 residues. Germline V gene sequence: CDR1 DFQATT, CDR2 SNEGSKA (reference sequence). The CDR3 sequence is CSAVGTPGNTMYF. In DNA form, the CDR3 reads TGCAGTGCGGTGGGGACACCCGGAAACACCATGTATTTT.

This clonotype occurred many times. The rearrangement links TRBV20-1 to TRBJ2-3; 7 positions agree with TRBD2. The CDR3 spans 18 residues. CDR1 DFQATT and CDR2 SNEGSKA come from the germline V gene (reference sequence). V was pared by 3 bases and J by 2 bases, with 17 bases of the junction left unmatched. CDR3 in DNA: TGCAGTGCTAGTTCGGCTAGCGGTCCCTTTAGGATCACAGATACGCAGTATTTT. This gives the protein CSASSASGPFRITDTQYF.

This clonotype showed up just a few times. CDR3 DNA: TGCAGTGCTAGTCACGGGACAGCGAACACTGAAGCTTTCTTT. The encoded protein is CSASHGTANTEAFF. The genes are TRBV20-1 and TRBJ1-1; 7 bases match TRBD1. This CDR3 has 14 residues. The ends lost 3 bases at V and 1 base at J; junction bases unmatched: 5. Germline V CDR1 and CDR2: DFQATT, SNEGSKA (reference sequence).

This clonotype was found many times. The chain recombines TRBV20-1 with TRBJ2-3, with a tentative D call TRBD1 (6 bases). Germline lookup yields CDR1 DFQATT and CDR2 SNEGSKA (reference sequence). The CDR3 is 13 amino acids. V was trimmed by 6 bases and J by 3 bases, leaving 13 bases between them. CDR3 sequence: CSARTVVTDTQYF. The DNA of the CDR3 is TGCAGTGCCCGGACAGTAGTTACAGATACGCAGTATTTT.

This clonotype was seen many times. This chain joins TRBV7-2 and TRBJ2-1, with TRBD1 matching over 7 bases. The V gene end was trimmed by 0 bases and the J gene end by 4 bases; junction bases not matched to a gene: 9. The CDR3 covers 17 residues. Germline values: CDR1 SGHTA, CDR2 FQGNSA. CDR3 protein: CASSLAPSGTAYNEQFF. The CDR3 DNA follows: TGTGCCAGCAGCTTAGCCCCATCCGGGACAGCTTACAATGAGCAGTTCTTC.

This clonotype came up a few times. This chain links TRBV5-1 with TRBJ2-7; the match to TRBD1 covers 9 bases. J gave up 5 bases and V 4 bases, and 7 bases lay outside the gene matches. Per germline, CDR1 SGHRS and CDR2 YFSETQ. The CDR3 covers 14 residues. The DNA for the CDR3 is TGCGCCAGCAGCGGTGACAGGGGGGTCAACGAGCAGTACTTC. This gives the protein CASSGDRGVNEQYF.

This clonotype was counted ten times or more. This sequence joins TRBV28 and TRBJ1-5; D remains unclear. V lost 2 bases to trimming and J lost 0 bases, with 11 bases between them. This CDR3 is built from 16 residues. Per germline, CDR1 MDHEN and CDR2 SYDVKM. The CDR3 region is CASSLGGSHSNQPQHF. The CDR3 region has the DNA TGTGCCAGCAGTTTAGGAGGGTCTCATAGCAATCAGCCCCAGCATTTT.

This clonotype showed up just a few times. This chain joins TRBV29-1 and TRBJ2-6; TRBD2 agrees at 9 bases. Germline V CDR1 and CDR2: SQVTM, ANQGSEA. V lost 6 bases, J lost 0 bases, and 9 bases stayed unmatched. The CDR3 has 17 amino acids. The CDR3 region has the DNA TGCAGCGTGGCCGGGACTAGCAGGAGCTCTGGGGCCAACGTCCTGACTTTC. Amino acid sequence: CSVAGTSRSSGANVLTF. Based on the CDR3 plus reference TRBV29-1 and TRBJ2-6, the full variable domain is SAVISQKPSRDICQRGTSLTIQCQVDSQVTMMFWYRQQPGQSLTLIATANQGSEATYESGFVIDKFPISRPNLTFSTLTVSNMSPEDSSIYLCSVAGTSRSSGANVLTFGAGSRLTVL.

This clonotype was counted between two and nine times. CDR3 nucleotides: TGCGCCAGCAACCCTGGCACGGGAACAGATACGCAGTATTTT. The encoded protein is CASNPGTGTDTQYF. V gene TRBV5-1 combines with J gene TRBJ2-3, with D possibly being TRBD2 (5 bases). Trimming shortened V by 6 bases and J by 3 bases, and 14 bases separated the two germline ends. The CDR3 is made up of 14 amino acids. CDR1 SGHRS and CDR2 YFSETQ come from the germline V gene.

This clonotype appeared a few times. The V call is TRBV5-1, the J call TRBJ1-1; no definite D call. V was cut by 2 bases and J by 1 base, with 9 bases left in between. Germline V gene sequence: CDR1 SGHRS, CDR2 YFSETQ. CDR3 size: 14 residues. The CDR3 here is CASSFNTENTEAFF. DNA for the CDR3: TGCGCCAGCAGCTTCAACACCGAGAACACTGAAGCTTTCTTT.

This clonotype was seen only a few times. V and J are TRBV7-3 and TRBJ2-1, with 8 nucleotides matching TRBD2. The CDR3 contains 16 residues. The V and J ends lost 5 bases and 3 bases, in that order; junction bases with no gene match: 9. Per the germline V gene, CDR1 is SGHTA and CDR2 is FQGTGA. The CDR3 nucleotides read TGTGCCAGCAGCCCAGGGGCTAGCGGGTACTACAATGAGCAGTTCTTC. Translating it yields CASSPGASGYYNEQFF.

Ten or more counts support this clonotype. This chain links TRBV20-1 with TRBJ2-5; 13 bases align to TRBD2. Germline loops: CDR1 DFQATT, CDR2 SNEGSKA (reference sequence). The CDR3 is 15 amino acids. Trimming took 5 bases from V and 7 from J; bases not matched to a gene: 10. The CDR3 DNA reads TGCAGTGCTCCCCGACTAGCGGGGGGCCCGGCGACCCAGTACTTC. Protein sequence: CSAPRLAGGPATQYF.

Only a few counts were recorded for this clonotype. V gene TRBV7-2 combines with J gene TRBJ2-3; 14 bases fit TRBD2. The CDR3 is made up of 19 amino acids. Germline trimming cut 5 bases from V and 2 bases from J; bases unmatched to any gene: 12. CDR1 SGHTA and CDR2 FQGNSA come from the germline V gene. CDR3 nucleotide sequence: TGTGCCAGCAGCCCGGGACTAGCGGGGGCCCTACTCGCCACAGATACGCAGTATTTT. Amino acids: CASSPGLAGALLATDTQYF.